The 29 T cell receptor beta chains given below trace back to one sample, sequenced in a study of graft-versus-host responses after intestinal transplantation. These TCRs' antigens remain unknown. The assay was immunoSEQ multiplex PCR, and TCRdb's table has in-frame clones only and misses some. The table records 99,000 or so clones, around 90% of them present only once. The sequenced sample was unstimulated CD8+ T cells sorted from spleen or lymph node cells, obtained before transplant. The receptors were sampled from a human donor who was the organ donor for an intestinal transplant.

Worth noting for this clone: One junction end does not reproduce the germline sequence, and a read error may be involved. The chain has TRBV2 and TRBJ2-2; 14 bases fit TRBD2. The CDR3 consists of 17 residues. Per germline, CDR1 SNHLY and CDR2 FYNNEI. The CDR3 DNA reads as TGTGCCGGCAGCTGGACTAGCGGGAGGCCGGACACCGGGGAGCTGTTTTTT. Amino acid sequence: CAGSWTSGRPDTGELFF.

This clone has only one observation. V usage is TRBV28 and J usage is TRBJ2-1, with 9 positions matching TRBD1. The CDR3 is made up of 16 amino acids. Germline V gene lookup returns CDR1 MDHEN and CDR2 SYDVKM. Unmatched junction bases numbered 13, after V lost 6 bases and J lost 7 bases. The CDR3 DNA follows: TGTGCCAGCAGCCCTTCACCGGGACAGGGCCCGAATGAGCAGTTCTTC. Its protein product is CASSPSPGQGPNEQFF.

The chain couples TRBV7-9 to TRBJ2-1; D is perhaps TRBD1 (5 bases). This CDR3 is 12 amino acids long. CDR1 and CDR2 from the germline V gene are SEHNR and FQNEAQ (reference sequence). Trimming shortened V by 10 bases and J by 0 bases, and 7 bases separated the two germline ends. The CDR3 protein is CATRGSYNEQFF. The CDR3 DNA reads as TGTGCCACAAGGGGCTCCTACAATGAGCAGTTCTTC.

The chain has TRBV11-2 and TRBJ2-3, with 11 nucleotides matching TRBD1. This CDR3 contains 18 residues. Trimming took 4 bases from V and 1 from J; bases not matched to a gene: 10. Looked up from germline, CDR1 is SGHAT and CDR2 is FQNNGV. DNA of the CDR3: TGTGCCAGCAGCTCTAGAGGACAGGGGGCGCCGGGCACAGATACGCAGTATTTT. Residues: CASSSRGQGAPGTDTQYF.

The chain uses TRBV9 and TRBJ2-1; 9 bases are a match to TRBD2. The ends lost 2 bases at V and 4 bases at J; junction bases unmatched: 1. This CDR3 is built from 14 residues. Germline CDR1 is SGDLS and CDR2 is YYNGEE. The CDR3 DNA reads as TGTGCCAGCAGCGTGACTAGCGGATACAATGAGCAGTTCTTC. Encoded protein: CASSVTSGYNEQFF.

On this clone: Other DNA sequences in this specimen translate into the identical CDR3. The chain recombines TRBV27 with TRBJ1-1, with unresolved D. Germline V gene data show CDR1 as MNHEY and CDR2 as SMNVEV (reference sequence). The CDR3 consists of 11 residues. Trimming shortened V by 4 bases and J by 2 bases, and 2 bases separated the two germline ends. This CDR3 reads CASSSNTEAFF. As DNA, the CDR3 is TGTGCCAGCAGTTCAAACACTGAAGCTTTCTTT.

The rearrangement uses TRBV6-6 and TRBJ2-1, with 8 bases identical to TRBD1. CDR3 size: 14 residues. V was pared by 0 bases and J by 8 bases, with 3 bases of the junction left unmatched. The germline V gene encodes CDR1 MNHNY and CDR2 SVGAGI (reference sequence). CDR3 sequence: CASSYSWTGYEQFF. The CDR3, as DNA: TGTGCCAGCAGTTACTCTTGGACAGGGTATGAGCAGTTCTTC.

The chain's CDR3 is CAWSVRLAGGANVFDEQFF. Written as DNA, the CDR3 is TGTGCCTGGAGTGTACGGCTAGCGGGAGGAGCCAATGTTTTCGATGAGCAGTTCTTC. The chain employs TRBV30 and TRBJ2-1; 11 nucleotides align to TRBD2. This CDR3 is built from 19 residues. V dropped 0 bases and J dropped 8; count of bases not matched to a gene: 18. The germline gives CDR1 GTSNPN, CDR2 SVGIG (reference sequence).

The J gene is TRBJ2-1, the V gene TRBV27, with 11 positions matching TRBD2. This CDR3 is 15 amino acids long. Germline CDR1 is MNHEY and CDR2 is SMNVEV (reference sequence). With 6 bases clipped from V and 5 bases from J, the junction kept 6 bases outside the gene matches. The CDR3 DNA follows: TGTGCCAGCAGCGGTCGACTAGCGGGGAACAATGAGCAGTTCTTC. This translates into CASSGRLAGNNEQFF.

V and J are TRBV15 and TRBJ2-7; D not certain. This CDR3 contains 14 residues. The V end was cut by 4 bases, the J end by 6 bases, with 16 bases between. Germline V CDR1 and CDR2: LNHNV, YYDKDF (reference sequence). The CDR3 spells CATSIALSYVEQYF. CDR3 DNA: TGTGCCACCAGCATCGCTCTATCATATGTCGAGCAGTACTTC.

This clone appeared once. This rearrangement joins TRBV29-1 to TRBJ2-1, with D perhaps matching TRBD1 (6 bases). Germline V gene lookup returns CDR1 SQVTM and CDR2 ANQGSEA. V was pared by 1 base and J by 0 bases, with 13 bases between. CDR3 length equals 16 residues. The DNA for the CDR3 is TGCAGCGTTGAAGGGGGATGGGGGCTCTCCTACAATGAGCAGTTCTTC. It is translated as CSVEGGWGLSYNEQFF.

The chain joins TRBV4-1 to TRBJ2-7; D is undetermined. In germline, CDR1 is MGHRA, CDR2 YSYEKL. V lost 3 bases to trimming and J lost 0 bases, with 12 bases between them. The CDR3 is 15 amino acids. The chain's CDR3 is CASSHLPYPSYEQYF. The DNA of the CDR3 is TGCGCCAGCAGCCATCTACCCTACCCCTCCTACGAGCAGTACTTC.

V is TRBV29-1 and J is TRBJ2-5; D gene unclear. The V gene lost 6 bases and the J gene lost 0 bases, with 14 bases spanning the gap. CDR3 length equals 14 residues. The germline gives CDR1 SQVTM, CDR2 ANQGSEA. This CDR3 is CSVPLQEHQETQYF. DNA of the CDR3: TGCAGCGTACCATTACAAGAACACCAAGAGACCCAGTACTTC.

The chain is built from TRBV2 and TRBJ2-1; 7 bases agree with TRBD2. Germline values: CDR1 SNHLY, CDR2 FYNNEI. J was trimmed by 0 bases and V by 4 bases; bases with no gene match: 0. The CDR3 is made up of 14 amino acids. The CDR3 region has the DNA TGTGCCAGCAGTGGACTAGCCTCCTACAATGAGCAGTTCTTC. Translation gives CASSGLASYNEQFF.

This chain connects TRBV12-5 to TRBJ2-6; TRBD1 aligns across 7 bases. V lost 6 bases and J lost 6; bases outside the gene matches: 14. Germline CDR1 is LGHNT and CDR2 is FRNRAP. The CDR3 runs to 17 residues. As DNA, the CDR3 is TGTGCTAGTGGACTCCGGGACAGAGGAATACTGGCCAACGTCCTGACTTTC. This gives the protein CASGLRDRGILANVLTF.

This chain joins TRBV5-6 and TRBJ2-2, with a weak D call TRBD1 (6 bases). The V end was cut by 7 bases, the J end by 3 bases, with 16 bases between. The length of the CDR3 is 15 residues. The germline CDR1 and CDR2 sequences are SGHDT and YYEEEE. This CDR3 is CASAMGAAYTGELFF. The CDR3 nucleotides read TGTGCCAGCGCTATGGGGGCAGCGTACACCGGGGAGCTGTTTTTT.

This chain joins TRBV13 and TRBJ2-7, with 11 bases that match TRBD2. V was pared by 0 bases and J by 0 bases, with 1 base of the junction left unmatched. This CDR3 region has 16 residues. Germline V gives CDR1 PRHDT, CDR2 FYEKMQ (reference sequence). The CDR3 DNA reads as TGTGCCAGCAGCTTAGGCGGGACTAGCGGCTCCTACGAGCAGTACTTC. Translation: CASSLGGTSGSYEQYF. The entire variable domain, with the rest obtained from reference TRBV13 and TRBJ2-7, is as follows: AAGVIQSPRHLIKEKRETATLKCYPIPRHDTVYWYQQGPGQDPQFLISFYEKMQSDKGSIPDRFSAQQFSDYHSELNMSSLELGDSALYFCASSLGGTSGSYEQYFGPGTRLTVT.

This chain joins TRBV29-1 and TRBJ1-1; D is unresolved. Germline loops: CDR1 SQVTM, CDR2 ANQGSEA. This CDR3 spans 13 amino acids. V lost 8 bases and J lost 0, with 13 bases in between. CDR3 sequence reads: CSSRGGLNTEAFF. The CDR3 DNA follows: TGCAGCTCCCGGGGAGGATTGAACACTGAAGCTTTCTTT.

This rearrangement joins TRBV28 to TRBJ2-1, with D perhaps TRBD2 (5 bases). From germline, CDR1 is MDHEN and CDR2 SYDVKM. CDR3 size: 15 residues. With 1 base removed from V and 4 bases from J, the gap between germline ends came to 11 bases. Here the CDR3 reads CASSLFLSGYNEQFF. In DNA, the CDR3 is TGTGCCAGCAGTTTATTCCTCTCGGGATACAATGAGCAGTTCTTC.

The DNA for the CDR3 is TGTGCCAGCAGTTCCTACGTGTTGAAGAGCGGGAGCACCGGGGAGCTGTTTTTT. This encodes CASSSYVLKSGSTGELFF. The chain uses TRBV28 and TRBJ2-2, with TRBD2 identical over 8 bases. V lost 4 bases and J lost 4; bases outside the gene matches: 14. CDR3 length equals 18 residues. Germline CDR1 MDHEN, CDR2 SYDVKM.

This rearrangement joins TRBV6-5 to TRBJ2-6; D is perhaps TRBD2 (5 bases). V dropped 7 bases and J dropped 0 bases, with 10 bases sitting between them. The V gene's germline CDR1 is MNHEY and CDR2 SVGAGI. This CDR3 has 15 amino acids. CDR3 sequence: CASNTRDSGANVLTF. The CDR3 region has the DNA TGTGCCAGCAACACGAGGGACTCTGGGGCCAACGTCCTGACTTTC.

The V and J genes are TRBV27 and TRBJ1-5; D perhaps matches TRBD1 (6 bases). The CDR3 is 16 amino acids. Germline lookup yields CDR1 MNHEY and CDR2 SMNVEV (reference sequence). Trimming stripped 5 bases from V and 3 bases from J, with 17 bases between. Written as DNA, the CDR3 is TGTGCCAGCAGTCTAAGCCAAACAGGGAACAATCAGCCCCAGCATTTT. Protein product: CASSLSQTGNNQPQHF.

The CDR3, as DNA: TGTGCAAGTCGCTTAGCGAGGGCAGGTATTCAGCCCCAGCATTTT. It yields the protein CASRLARAGIQPQHF. The chain combines TRBV12-2 with TRBJ1-5. TRBV12-2 is tagged as a pseudogene. This CDR3 is 15 amino acids long.

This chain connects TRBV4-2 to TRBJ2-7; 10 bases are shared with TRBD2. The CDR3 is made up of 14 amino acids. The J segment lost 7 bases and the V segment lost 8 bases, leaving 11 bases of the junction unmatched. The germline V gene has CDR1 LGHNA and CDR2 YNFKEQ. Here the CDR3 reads CASDGSGGAGEQYF. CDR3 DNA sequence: TGTGCCAGCGACGGGAGCGGGGGGGCTGGGGAGCAGTACTTC.

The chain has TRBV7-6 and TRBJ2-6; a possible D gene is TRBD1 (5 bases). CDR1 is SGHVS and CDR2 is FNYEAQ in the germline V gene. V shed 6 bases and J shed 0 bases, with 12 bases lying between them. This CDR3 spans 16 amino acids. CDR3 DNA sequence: TGTGCCAGCAGGCAGGGCCCGTACTCTGGGGCCAACGTCCTGACTTTC. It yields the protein CASRQGPYSGANVLTF.

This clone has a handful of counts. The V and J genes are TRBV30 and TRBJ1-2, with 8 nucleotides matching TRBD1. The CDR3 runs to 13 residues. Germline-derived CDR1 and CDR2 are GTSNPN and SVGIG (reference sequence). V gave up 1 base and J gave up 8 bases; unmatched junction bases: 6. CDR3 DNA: TGTGCCTGGAGTGAGACAGGGGATGAAGGCTACACCTTC. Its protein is CAWSETGDEGYTF.

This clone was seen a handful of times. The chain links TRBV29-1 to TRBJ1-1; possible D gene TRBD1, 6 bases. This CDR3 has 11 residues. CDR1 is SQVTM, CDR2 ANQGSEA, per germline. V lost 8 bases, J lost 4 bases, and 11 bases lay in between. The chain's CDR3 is CSFLRGTEAFF. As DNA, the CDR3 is TGCAGCTTCCTCAGGGGCACTGAAGCTTTCTTT.

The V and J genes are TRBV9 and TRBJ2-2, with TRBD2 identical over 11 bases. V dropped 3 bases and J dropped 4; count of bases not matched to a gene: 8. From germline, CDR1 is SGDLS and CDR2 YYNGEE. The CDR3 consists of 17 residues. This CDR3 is CASSATSGSSVTGELFF. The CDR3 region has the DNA TGTGCCAGCAGCGCCACTAGCGGGAGTAGTGTCACCGGGGAGCTGTTTTTT.

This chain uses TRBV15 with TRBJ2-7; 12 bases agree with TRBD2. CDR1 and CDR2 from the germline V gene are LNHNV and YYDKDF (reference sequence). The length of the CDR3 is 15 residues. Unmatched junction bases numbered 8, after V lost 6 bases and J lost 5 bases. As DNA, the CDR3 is TGTGCCACCAGTGAATGGACTAGCGGGAACAACGAGCAGTACTTC. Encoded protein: CATSEWTSGNNEQYF.